A selection of T cell receptor beta chains follows, all from one sample in a study of response to subunit inactivated influenza vaccine. MiXCR, run by TCRdb on the RT-PCR reads, gives a single entry per CDR3 protein. The sample records more than 700,000 distinct CDR3 sequences, 21% being singletons. The specimen was PBMCs from blood, collected around 5 days after vaccination. Receptors originate from a man aged 45-65 years who received an inactivated influenza vaccine. Both conserved end residues are part of each CDR3. Each record gives: clone size, D gene, J gene, V gene, CDR3 protein, CDR3 DNA. The D gene is left open where the match is weak. Size values are once, few and many counts, or a class for expanded clones, and some rows have none.

>many|.|TRBJ1-5|TRBV6-2/TRBV6-3
CASKPAKIDQPQHF
TGTGCCAGCAAACCCGCCAAGATTGATCAGCCCCAGCATTTT
>few|.|TRBJ2-1|TRBV10-3
CAISDFTGSLYNEQFF
TGTGCCATCAGTGACTTTACCGGGAGCCTATACAATGAGCAGTTCTTC
>.|.|TRBJ2-6|TRBV11-2
CASSSPFRANVLTF
TGTGCCAGCAGCTCCCCTTTTAGGGCCAACGTCCTGACTTTC
>.|TRBD2|TRBJ2-1|TRBV30
CAWRVGLAGANEQFF
TGTGCCTGGAGGGTGGGACTAGCGGGAGCGAATGAGCAGTTCTTC
>.|.|TRBJ2-7|TRBV29-1
CSVEDRRGYEQYF
TGCAGCGTTGAAGATCGTCGAGGGTACGAGCAGTACTTC
>.|.|TRBJ2-1|TRBV7-2
CASSLRWRSEQFF
TGTGCCAGCAGCTTACGATGGCGTAGTGAGCAGTTCTTC
>.|.|TRBJ1-5|TRBV3-1
CASSQGGPGNQPQHF
TGTGCCAGCAGCCAGGGGGGACCTGGCAATCAGCCCCAGCATTTT
>.|.|TRBJ1-2|TRBV6-2/TRBV6-3
CASRKGDNYGYTF
TGTGCCAGCAGGAAAGGGGATAACTATGGCTACACCTTC
>.|.|TRBJ2-4|TRBV7-3
CASSRGGRDIQYF
TGTGCCAGCAGTCGAGGGGGACGGGACATTCAGTACTTC
>few|.|TRBJ2-1|TRBV14
CASSQTSSNEQFF
TGTGCCAGCAGCCAAACTAGCAGTAATGAGCAGTTCTTC
>.|.|TRBJ1-2|TRBV6-2/TRBV6-3
CASSPSTVSRNYGYTF
TGTGCCAGCAGCCCCTCGACAGTATCGAGAAACTATGGCTACACCTTC
>few|TRBD1|TRBJ1-1|TRBV7-9
CASSLAGTGLNTEAFF
TGTGCCAGCAGCTTAGCGGGGACAGGCTTAAACACTGAAGCTTTCTTT
>.|.|TRBJ2-2|TRBV6-1
CASSVTSLNTGELFF
TGTGCCAGCAGTGTGACTAGTTTGAACACCGGGGAGCTGTTTTTT
>.|TRBD2|TRBJ2-6|TRBV20-1
CSATTSGRAGANVLTF
TGCAGTGCAACGACTAGCGGGAGAGCTGGGGCCAACGTCCTGACTTTC
>.|TRBD2|TRBJ2-3|TRBV5-1
CASSPQRGVQDTQYF
TGCGCCAGCAGCCCCCAGCGGGGGGTTCAAGATACGCAGTATTTT
>.|.|TRBJ1-4|TRBV7-2
CASSLSRDFEKLFF
TGTGCCAGCAGCTTAAGTCGGGACTTTGAAAAACTGTTTTTT
>.|.|TRBJ2-7|TRBV20-1
CSAREATAQDEQYF
TGCAGTGCTAGAGAAGCCACCGCGCAGGACGAGCAGTACTTC
>.|TRBD2|TRBJ2-1|TRBV5-6
CASSRTSGRARVNEQFF
TGTGCCAGCAGCCGGACTAGCGGGAGGGCCAGGGTCAATGAGCAGTTCTTC
>.|TRBD2|TRBJ2-7|TRBV28
CASSLAGGWEQYF
TGTGCCAGCAGTTTAGCGGGAGGTTGGGAGCAGTACTTC
>.|TRBD2|TRBJ2-7|TRBV29-1
CSGKREGPGEQYF
TGCAGCGGTAAGCGGGAGGGCCCCGGCGAGCAGTACTTC
>many|.|TRBJ2-2|TRBV12-3/TRBV12-4
CASSLFPGELFF
TGTGCCAGCAGTTTATTTCCCGGGGAGCTGTTTTTT
>.|.|TRBJ2-1|TRBV10-2
CASSDQQALQGYNEQFF
TGCGCCAGCAGTGATCAGCAGGCCCTGCAGGGGTACAATGAGCAGTTCTTC
>few|TRBD2|TRBJ2-1|TRBV10-3
CAISESLAGGPNDEQFF
TGTGCCATCAGTGAGAGTCTAGCGGGGGGGCCAAATGATGAGCAGTTCTTC